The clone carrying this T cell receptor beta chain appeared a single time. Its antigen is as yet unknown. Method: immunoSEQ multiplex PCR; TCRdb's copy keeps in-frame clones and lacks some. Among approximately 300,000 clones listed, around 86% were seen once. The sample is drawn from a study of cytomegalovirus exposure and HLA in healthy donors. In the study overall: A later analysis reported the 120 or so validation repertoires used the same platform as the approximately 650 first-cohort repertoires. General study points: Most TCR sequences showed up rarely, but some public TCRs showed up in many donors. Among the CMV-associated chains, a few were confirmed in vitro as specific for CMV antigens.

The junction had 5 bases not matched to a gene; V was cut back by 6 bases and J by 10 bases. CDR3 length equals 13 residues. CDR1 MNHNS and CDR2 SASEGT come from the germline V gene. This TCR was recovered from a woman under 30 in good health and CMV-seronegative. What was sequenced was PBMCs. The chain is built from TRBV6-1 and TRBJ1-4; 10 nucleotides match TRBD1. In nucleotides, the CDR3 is TGTGCCAGCAGCCGGGACAGGGGAGGAAAACTGTTTTTT. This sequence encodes CASSRDRGGKLFF.